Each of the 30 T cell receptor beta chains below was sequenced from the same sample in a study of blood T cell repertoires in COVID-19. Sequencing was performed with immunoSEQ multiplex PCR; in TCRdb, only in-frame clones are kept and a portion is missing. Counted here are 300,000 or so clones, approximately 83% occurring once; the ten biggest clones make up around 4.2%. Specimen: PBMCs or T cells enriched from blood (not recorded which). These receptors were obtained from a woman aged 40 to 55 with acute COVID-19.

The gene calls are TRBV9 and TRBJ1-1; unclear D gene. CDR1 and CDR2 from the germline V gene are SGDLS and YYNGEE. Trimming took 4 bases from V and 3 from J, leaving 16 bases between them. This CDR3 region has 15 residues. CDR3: CASSIRVRPHTEAFF. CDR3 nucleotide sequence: TGTGCCAGCAGCATCCGGGTCCGTCCTCACACTGAAGCTTTCTTT.

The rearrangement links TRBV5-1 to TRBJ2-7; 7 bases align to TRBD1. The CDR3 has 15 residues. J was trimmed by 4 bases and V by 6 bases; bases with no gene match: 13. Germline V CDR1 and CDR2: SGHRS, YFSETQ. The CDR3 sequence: CASNPGQAEVYEQYF. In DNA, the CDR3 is TGCGCCAGCAACCCAGGACAGGCTGAGGTTTACGAGCAGTACTTC. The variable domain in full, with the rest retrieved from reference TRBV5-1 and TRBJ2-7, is KAGVTQTPRYLIKTRGQQVTLSCSPISGHRSVSWYQQTPGQGLQFLFEYFSETQRNKGNFPGRFSGRQFSNSRSEMNVSTLELGDSALYLCASNPGQAEVYEQYFGPGTRLTVT.

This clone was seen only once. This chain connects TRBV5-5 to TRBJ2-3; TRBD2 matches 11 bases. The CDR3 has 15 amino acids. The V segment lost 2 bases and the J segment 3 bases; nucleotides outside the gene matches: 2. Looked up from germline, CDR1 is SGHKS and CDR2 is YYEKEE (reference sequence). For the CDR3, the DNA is TGTGCCAGCAGCTTACTAGCGGGAGAGACAGATACGCAGTATTTT. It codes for CASSLLAGETDTQYF.

CDR3 nucleotide sequence: TGTGCCAGCAGCCAAGAAGGGGAACTAGCGGGGGGCAATGAGCAGTTCTTC. Translated, it gives CASSQEGELAGGNEQFF. The J gene is TRBJ2-1, the V gene TRBV3-1 (or the pseudogene TRBV3-2); 12 nucleotides line up with TRBD2. The germline CDR1 and CDR2 sequences are LGHDT and YNNKEL (reference sequence). This CDR3 is 17 amino acids long. Trimming at V came to 0 bases and at J to 6 bases, leaving 6 bases not matched to a gene.

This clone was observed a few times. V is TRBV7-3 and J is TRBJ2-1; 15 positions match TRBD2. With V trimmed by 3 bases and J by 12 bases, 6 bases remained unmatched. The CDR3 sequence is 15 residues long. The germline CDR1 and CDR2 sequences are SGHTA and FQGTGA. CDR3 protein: CASSLTGTSGGRQFF. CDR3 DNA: TGTGCCAGCAGCTTGACCGGGACTAGCGGGGGGCGGCAGTTCTTC. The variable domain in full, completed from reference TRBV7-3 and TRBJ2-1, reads GAGVSQTPSNKVTEKGKYVELRCDPISGHTALYWYRQSLGQGPEFLIYFQGTGAADDSGLPNDRFFAVRPEGSVSTLKIQRTERGDSAVYLCASSLTGTSGGRQFFGPGTRLTVL.

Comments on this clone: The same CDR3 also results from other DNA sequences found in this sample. CDR3 nucleotides: TGTGCCATCAGTGAGACTAGCGGGAGTAGGAATGAGCAGTTCTTC. This sequence encodes CAISETSGSRNEQFF. The chain is built from TRBV10-3 and TRBJ2-1; 11 positions match TRBD2. The junction had 4 bases not matched to a gene; V was cut back by 2 bases and J by 7 bases. The CDR3 contains 15 residues. Per the germline V gene, CDR1 is ENHRY and CDR2 is SYGVKD.

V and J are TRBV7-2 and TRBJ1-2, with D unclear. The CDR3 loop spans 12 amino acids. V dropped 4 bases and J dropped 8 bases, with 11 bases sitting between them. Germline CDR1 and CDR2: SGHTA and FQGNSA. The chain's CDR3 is CASSSTRWGYTF. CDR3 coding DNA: TGTGCCAGCAGCTCCACCAGGTGGGGCTACACCTTC.

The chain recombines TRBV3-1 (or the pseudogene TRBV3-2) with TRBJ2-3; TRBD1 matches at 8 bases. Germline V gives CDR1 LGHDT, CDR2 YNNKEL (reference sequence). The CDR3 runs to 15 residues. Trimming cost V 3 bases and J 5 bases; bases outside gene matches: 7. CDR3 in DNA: TGTGCCAGCAGCCAGGACAGGGTCGGTGGAGATACGCAGTATTTT. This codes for CASSQDRVGGDTQYF.

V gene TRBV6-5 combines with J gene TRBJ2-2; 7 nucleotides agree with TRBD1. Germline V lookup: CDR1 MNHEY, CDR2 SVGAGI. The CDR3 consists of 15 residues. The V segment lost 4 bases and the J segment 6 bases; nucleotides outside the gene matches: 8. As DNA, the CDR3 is TGTGCCAGCAGTTTACAGGGCCAGGGGGCCGGGGAGCTGTTTTTT. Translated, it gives CASSLQGQGAGELFF.

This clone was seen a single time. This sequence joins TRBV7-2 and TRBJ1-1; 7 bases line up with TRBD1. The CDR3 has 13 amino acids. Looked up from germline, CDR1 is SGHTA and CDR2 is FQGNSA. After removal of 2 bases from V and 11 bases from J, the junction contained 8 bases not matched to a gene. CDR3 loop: CASSLSRQGDAFF. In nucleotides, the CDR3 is TGTGCCAGCAGCTTATCCCGGCAGGGGGATGCTTTCTTT.

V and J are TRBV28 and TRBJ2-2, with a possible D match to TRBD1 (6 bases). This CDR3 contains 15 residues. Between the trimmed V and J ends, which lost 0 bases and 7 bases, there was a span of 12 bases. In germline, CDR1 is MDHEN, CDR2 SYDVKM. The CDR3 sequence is CASSLWDSPSGELFF. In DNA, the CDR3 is TGTGCCAGCAGTTTATGGGACAGCCCGAGCGGGGAGCTGTTTTTT.

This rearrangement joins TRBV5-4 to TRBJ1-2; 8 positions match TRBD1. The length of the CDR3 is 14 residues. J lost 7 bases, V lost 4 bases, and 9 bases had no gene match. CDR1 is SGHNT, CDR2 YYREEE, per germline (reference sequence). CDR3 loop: CASSGDRGGSGYTF. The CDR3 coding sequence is TGTGCCAGCAGCGGAGACAGGGGTGGGTCTGGCTACACCTTC.

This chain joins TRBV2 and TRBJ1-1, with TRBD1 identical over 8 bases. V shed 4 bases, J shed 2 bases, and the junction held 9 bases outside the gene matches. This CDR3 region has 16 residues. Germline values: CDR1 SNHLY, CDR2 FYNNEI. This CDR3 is CASSGHRTGLNTEAFF. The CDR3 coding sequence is TGTGCCAGCAGTGGGCACCGGACAGGGCTAAACACTGAAGCTTTCTTT.

CDR3 region: CASSLEGQGEKLFF. The CDR3 DNA follows: TGCGCCAGCAGCTTGGAGGGACAGGGGGAAAAACTGTTTTTT. This chain connects TRBV5-1 to TRBJ1-4, with 10 positions matching TRBD1. J gave up 8 bases and V 0 bases, and 1 base lay outside the gene matches. In germline, CDR1 is SGHRS, CDR2 YFSETQ. The CDR3 covers 14 residues.

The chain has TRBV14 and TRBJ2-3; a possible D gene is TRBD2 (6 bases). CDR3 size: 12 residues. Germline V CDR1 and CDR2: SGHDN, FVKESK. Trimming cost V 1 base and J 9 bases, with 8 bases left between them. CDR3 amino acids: CASSQGLETQYF. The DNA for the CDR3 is TGTGCCAGCAGCCAAGGACTAGAGACGCAGTATTTT.

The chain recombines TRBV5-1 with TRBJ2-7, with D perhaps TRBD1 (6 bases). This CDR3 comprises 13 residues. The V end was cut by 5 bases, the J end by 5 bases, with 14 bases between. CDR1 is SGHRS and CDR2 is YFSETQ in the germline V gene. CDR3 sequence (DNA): TGCGCCAGCAGTACGCAGGGGTTCCACGAGCAGTACTTC. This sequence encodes CASSTQGFHEQYF. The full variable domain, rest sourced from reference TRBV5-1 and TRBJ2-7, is KAGVTQTPRYLIKTRGQQVTLSCSPISGHRSVSWYQQTPGQGLQFLFEYFSETQRNKGNFPGRFSGRQFSNSRSEMNVSTLELGDSALYLCASSTQGFHEQYFGPGTRLTVT.

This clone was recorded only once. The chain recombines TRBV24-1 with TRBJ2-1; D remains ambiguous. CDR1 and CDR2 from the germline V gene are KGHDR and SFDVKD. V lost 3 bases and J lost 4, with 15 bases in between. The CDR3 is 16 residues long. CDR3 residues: CATSDPGSPLYNEQFF. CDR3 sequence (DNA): TGTGCCACCAGTGATCCCGGGTCCCCCCTTTACAATGAGCAGTTCTTC.

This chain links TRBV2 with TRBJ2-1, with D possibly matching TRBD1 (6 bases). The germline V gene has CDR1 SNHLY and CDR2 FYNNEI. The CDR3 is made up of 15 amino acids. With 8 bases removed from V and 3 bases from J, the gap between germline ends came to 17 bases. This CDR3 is CASVYRTAHYNEQFF. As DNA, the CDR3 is TGTGCCAGCGTCTATCGGACAGCACACTACAATGAGCAGTTCTTC.

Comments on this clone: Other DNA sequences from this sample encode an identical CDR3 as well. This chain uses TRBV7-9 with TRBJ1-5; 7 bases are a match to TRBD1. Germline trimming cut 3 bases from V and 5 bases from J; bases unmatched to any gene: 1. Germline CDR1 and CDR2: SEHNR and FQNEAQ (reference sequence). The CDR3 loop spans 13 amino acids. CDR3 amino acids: CASSFQGDQPQHF. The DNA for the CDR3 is TGTGCCAGCAGCTTTCAGGGGGATCAGCCCCAGCATTTT.

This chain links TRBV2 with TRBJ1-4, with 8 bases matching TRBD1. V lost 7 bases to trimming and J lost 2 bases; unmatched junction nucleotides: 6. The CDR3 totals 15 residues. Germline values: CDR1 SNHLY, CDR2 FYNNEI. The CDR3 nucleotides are TGTGCCAGCAAAGAGACAGGGGCGACTAATGAAAAACTGTTTTTT. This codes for CASKETGATNEKLFF. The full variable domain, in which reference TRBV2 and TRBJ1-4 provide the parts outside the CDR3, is EPEVTQTPSHQVTQMGQEVILRCVPISNHLYFYWYRQILGQKVEFLVSFYNNEISEKSEIFDDQFSVERPDGSNFTLKIRSTKLEDSAMYFCASKETGATNEKLFFGSGTQLSVL.

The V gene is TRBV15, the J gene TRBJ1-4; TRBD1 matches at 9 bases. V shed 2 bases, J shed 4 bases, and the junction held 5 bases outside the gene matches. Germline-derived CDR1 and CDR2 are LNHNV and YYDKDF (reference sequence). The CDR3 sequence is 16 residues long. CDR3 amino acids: CATSRSGTGNNEKLFF. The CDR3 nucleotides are TGTGCCACCAGCAGATCCGGGACAGGGAATAATGAAAAACTGTTTTTT.

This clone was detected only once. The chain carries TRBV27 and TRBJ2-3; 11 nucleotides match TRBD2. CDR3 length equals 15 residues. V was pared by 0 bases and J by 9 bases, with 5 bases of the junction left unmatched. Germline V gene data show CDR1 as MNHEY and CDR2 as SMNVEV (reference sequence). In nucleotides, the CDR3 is TGTGCCAGCAGTTTATCTAGCGGGGGGGCAGGCACGCAGTATTTT. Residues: CASSLSSGGAGTQYF.

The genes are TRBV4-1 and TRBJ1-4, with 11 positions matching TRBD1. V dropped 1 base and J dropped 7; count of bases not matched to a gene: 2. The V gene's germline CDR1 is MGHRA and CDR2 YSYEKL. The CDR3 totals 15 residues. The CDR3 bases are TGCGCCAGCAGCCAAGCCGGGACAGGGGGTGAAAAACTGTTTTTT. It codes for CASSQAGTGGEKLFF.

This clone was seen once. CDR3: CASSRSGTGGETQYF. In nucleotides, the CDR3 is TGTGCCAGCTCACGGTCCGGGACAGGTGGGGAGACCCAGTACTTC. This sequence joins TRBV18 and TRBJ2-5, with 8 bases aligning to TRBD1. Losses at the gene ends were 4 bases for V and 5 bases for J; bases not matched to a gene: 9. The CDR3 is 15 residues long. The germline gives CDR1 KGHSH, CDR2 LQKENI.

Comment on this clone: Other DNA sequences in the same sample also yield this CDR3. For the CDR3, the DNA is TGTGCCAGCAGCTTAGATTCCGCCTACGAGCAGTACTTC. Its protein is CASSLDSAYEQYF. The rearrangement joins TRBV7-2 to TRBJ2-7, with D unresolved. Germline V gives CDR1 SGHTA, CDR2 FQGNSA. The CDR3 is 13 amino acids. Deletions cut 1 base from V and 2 bases from J, with 6 bases between.

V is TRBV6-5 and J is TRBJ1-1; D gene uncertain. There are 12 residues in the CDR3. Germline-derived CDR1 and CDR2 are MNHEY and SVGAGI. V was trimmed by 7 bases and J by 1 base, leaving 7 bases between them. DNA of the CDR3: TGTGCCAGCACGAGGCAGAACACTGAAGCTTTCTTT. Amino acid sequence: CASTRQNTEAFF.

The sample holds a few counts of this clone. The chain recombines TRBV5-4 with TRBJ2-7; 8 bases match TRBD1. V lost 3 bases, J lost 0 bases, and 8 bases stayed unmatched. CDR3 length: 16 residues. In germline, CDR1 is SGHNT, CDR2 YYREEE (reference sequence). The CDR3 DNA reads TGTGCCAGCAGCTCAATGGGACAGGTGGTCTCCTACGAGCAGTACTTC. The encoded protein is CASSSMGQVVSYEQYF.

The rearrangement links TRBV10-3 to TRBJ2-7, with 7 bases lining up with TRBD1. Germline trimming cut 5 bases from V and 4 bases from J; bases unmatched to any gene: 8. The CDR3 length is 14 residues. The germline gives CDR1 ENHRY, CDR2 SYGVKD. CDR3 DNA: TGTGCCATCAGTAGCGACAGGGAAGGGTACGAGCAGTACTTC. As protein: CAISSDREGYEQYF.

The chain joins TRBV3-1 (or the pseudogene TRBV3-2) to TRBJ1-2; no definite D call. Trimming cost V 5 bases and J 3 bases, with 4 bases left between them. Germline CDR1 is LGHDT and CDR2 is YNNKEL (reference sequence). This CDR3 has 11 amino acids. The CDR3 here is CASSTDYGYTF. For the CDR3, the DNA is TGTGCCAGCAGCACAGACTATGGCTACACCTTC.

In DNA, the CDR3 is TGTGCCAGCAGCCGGGAGGGACTAGCGGTAGCCTACAATGAGCAGTTCTTC. Protein sequence: CASSREGLAVAYNEQFF. The rearrangement uses TRBV28 and TRBJ2-1; 11 nucleotides match TRBD2. The CDR3 loop spans 17 amino acids. Germline V gene sequence: CDR1 MDHEN, CDR2 SYDVKM. J lost 2 bases, V lost 6 bases, and 9 bases had no gene match. Complete variable domain (other parts from reference TRBV28 and TRBJ2-1): DVKVTQSSRYLVKRTGEKVFLECVQDMDHENMFWYRQDPGLGLRLIYFSYDVKMKEKGDIPEGYSVSREKKERFSLILESASTNQTSMYLCASSREGLAVAYNEQFFGPGTRLTVL.